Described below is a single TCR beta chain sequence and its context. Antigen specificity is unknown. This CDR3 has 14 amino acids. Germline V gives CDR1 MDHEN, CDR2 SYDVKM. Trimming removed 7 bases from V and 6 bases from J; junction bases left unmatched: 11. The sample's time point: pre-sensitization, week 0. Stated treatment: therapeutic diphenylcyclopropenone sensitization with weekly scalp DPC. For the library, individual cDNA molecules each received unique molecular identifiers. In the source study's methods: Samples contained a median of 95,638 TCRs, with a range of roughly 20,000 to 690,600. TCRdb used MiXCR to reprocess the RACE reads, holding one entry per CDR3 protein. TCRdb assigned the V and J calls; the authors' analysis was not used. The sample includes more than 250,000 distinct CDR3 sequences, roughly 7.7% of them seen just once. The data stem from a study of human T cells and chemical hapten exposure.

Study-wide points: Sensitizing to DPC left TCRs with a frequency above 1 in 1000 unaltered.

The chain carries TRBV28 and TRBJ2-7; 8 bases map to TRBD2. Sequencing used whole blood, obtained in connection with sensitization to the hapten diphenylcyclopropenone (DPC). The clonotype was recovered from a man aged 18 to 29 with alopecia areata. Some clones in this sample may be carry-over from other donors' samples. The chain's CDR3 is CASTQTGSGGEQYF. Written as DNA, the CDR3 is TGTGCCAGCACCCAGACCGGGAGCGGGGGCGAGCAGTACTTC. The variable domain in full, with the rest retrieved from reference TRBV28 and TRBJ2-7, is DVKVTQSSRYLVKRTGEKVFLECVQDMDHENMFWYRQDPGLGLRLIYFSYDVKMKEKGDIPEGYSVSREKKERFSLILESASTNQTSMYLCASTQTGSGGEQYFGPGTRLTVT.